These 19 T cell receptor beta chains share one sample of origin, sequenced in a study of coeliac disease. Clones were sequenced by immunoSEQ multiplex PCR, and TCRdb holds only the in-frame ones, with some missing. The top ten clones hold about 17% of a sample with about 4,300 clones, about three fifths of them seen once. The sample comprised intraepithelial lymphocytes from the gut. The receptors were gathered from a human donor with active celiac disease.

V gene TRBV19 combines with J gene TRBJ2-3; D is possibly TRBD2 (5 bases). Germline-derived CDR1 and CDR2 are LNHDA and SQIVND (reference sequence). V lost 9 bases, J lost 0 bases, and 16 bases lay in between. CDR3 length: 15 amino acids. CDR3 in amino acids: CASSCQRHSTDTQYF. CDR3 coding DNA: TGTGCCAGCAGTTGCCAGCGGCATAGCACAGATACGCAGTATTTT.

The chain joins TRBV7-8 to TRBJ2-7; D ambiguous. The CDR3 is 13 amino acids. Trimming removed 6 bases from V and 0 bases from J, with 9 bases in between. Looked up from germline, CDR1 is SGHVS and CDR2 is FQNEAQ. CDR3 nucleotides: TGTGCCAGCAGACACCGTCACTCCTACGAGCAGTACTTC. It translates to CASRHRHSYEQYF. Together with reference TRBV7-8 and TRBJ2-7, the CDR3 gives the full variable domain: GAGVSQSPRYKVAKRGQDVALRCDPISGHVSLFWYQQALGQGPEFLTYFQNEAQLDKSGLPSDRFFAERPEGSVSTLKIQRTQQEDSAVYLCASRHRHSYEQYFGPGTRLTVT.

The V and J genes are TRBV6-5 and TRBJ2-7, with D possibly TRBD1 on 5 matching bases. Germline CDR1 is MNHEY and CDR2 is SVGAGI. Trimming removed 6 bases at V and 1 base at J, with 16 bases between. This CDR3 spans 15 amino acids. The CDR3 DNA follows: TGTGCCAGCAGCCCCCGACAGTTGATTTCCTACGAGCAGTACTTC. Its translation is CASSPRQLISYEQYF.

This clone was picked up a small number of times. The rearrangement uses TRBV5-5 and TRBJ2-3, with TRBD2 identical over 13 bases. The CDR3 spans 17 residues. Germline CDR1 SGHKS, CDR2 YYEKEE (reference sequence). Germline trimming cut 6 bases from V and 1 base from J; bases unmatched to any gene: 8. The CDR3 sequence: CASNTGLAGRGTDTQYF. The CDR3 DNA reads TGTGCCAGCAACACGGGACTAGCGGGAAGAGGCACAGATACGCAGTATTTT.

The DNA for the CDR3 is TGTGCCAGTAGTTCCCGGACTAGCGGGATCGAAGATACGCAGTATTTT. The encoded protein is CASSSRTSGIEDTQYF. The V call is TRBV19, the J call TRBJ2-3; 12 nucleotides align to TRBD2. The V segment lost 5 bases and the J segment 5 bases; nucleotides outside the gene matches: 8. CDR3 length: 16 amino acids. Germline V lookup: CDR1 LNHDA, CDR2 SQIVND (reference sequence).

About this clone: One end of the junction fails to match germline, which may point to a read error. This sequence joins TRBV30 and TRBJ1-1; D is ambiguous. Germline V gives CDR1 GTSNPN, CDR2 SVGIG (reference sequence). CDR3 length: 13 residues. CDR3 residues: CARSVLSNTEAFF. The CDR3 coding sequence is TGTGCCCGGAGTGTACTGAGCAACACTGAAGCTTTCTTT.

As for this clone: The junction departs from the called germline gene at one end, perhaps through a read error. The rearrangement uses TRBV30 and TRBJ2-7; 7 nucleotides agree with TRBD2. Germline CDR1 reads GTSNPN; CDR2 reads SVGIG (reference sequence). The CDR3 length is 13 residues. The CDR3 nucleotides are TGTGCCTGGAGGGGGGGGGAGACGGGCGAGCAGCACTTC. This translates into CAWRGGETGEQHF.

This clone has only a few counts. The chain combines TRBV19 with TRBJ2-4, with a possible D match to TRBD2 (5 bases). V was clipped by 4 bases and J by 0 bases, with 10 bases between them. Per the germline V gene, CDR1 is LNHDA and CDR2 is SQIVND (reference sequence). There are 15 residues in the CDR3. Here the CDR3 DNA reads TGTGCCAGTAGTACGGGATTTCTAGCCAAAAACATTCAGTACTTC. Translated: CASSTGFLAKNIQYF.

The CDR3 DNA follows: TGCGCCAGCCGGACTAGCGGGAAGTCTCAAGAGACCCAGTACTTC. This translates into CASRTSGKSQETQYF. The chain joins TRBV5-1 to TRBJ2-5; 12 positions agree with TRBD2. Unmatched junction bases numbered 6, after V lost 7 bases and J lost 2 bases. The CDR3 has 15 residues. Germline V lookup: CDR1 SGHRS, CDR2 YFSETQ.

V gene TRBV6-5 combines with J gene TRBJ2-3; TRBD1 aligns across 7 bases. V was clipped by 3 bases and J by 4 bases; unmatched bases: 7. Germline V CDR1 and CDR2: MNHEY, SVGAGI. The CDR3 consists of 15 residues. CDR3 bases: TGTGCCAGCAGTTATACGGGACAGCTACCAGATACGCAGTATTTT. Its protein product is CASSYTGQLPDTQYF.

The CDR3 sequence: CASSSERERGNEQFF. CDR3 DNA sequence: TGTGCCAGCAGCTCCGAGCGGGAGCGGGGGAATGAGCAGTTCTTC. This chain uses TRBV7-9 with TRBJ2-1, with 8 bases matching TRBD2. The V gene's germline CDR1 is SEHNR and CDR2 FQNEAQ (reference sequence). With 4 bases clipped from V and 7 bases from J, the junction kept 9 bases outside the gene matches. The CDR3 is 15 amino acids.

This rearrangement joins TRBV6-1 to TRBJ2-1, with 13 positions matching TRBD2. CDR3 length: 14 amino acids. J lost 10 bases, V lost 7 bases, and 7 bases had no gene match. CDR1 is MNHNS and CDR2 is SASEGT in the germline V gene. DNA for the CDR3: TGTGCCAGCACCAGGACTAGCGGGAGTTGGGAGCAGTTCTTC. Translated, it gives CASTRTSGSWEQFF.

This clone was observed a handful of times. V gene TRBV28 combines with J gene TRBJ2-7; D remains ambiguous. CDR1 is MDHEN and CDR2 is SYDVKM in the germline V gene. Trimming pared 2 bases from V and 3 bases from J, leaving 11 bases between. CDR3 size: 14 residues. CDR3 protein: CASSLGLLRYEQYF. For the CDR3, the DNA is TGTGCCAGCAGTTTAGGCCTCCTCCGCTACGAGCAGTACTTC.

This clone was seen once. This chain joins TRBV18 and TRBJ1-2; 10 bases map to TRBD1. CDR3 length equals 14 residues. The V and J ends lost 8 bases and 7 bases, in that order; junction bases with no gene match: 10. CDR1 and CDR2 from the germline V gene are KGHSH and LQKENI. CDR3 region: CASATGTGVPGYTF. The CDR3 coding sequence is TGTGCCAGCGCAACCGGGACAGGGGTTCCTGGCTACACCTTC.

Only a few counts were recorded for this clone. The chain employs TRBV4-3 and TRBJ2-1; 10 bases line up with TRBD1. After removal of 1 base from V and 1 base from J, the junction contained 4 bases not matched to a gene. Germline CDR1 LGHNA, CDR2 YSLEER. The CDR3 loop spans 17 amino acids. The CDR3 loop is CASSQGGTGESYNEQFF. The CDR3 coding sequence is TGCGCCAGCAGCCAAGGAGGGACAGGGGAATCCTACAATGAGCAGTTCTTC.

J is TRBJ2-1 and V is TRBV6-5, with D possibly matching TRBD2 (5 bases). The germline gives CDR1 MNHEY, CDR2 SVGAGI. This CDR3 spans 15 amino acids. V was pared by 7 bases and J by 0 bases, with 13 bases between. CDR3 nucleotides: TGTGCCAGCAAAGAAAGGACTGGCTCCTACAATGAGCAGTTCTTC. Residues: CASKERTGSYNEQFF.

The CDR3 bases are TGTGCCAGCAGCGTGGACAGGGCAGAGACCCAGTACTTC. Translation gives CASSVDRAETQYF. The V call is TRBV5-4, the J call TRBJ2-5, with 8 nucleotides matching TRBD1. This CDR3 comprises 13 residues. Germline V gives CDR1 SGHNT, CDR2 YYREEE (reference sequence). V was clipped by 4 bases and J by 4 bases; unmatched bases: 3.

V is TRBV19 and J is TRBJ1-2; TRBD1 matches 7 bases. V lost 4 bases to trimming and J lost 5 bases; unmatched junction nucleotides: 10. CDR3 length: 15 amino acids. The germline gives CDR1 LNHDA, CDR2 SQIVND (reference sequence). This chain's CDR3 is CASSTLWTGPYGYTF. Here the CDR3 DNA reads TGTGCCAGTAGTACCCTCTGGACAGGCCCTTATGGCTACACCTTC.

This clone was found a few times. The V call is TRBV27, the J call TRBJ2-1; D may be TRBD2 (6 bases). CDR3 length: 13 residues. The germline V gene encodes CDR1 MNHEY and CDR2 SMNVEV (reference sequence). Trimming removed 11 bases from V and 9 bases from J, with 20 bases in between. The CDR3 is CAVLPALASEQFF. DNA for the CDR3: TGTGCCGTCCTTCCAGCGCTAGCGAGTGAGCAGTTCTTC.